Below, 28 T cell receptor beta chains from the same sample are listed, as sequenced in a study of CD8 T cells in Susac syndrome. With random hexamers, roughly 0.5 to 1 ug RNA was reverse transcribed. TCRdb independently ran MiXCR on the immunoSEQ multiplex PCR reads; one entry per CDR3 protein. This table holds roughly 400,000 distinct CDR3 sequences, around 85% found once. The sequenced sample consisted of CD8+ T cells from PBMCs. Receptors originate from a human donor with multiple sclerosis.

The chain has TRBV3-1 and TRBJ2-1; 8 positions match TRBD2. V gave up 1 base and J gave up 8 bases; unmatched junction bases: 4. The germline V gene has CDR1 LGHDT and CDR2 YNNKEL (reference sequence). This CDR3 contains 14 residues. CDR3: CASSQVTSGHEQFF. The CDR3 coding sequence is TGTGCCAGCAGCCAAGTTACTAGCGGTCATGAGCAGTTCTTC.

This chain links TRBV5-1 with TRBJ2-3; tentatively, D is TRBD2 (5 bases). Germline CDR1 is SGHRS and CDR2 is YFSETQ. Trimming removed 1 base from V and 2 bases from J, with 11 bases in between. The CDR3 consists of 15 residues. CDR3 amino acids: CASSLKSGNTDTQYF. CDR3 DNA: TGCGCCAGCAGCTTGAAGTCCGGGAACACAGATACGCAGTATTTT.

This clonotype was observed once. The rearrangement links TRBV5-8 to TRBJ2-4; D might be TRBD1 (6 bases). The CDR3 length is 15 residues. CDR1 is SGHTS and CDR2 is YDEGEE in the germline V gene. V lost 2 bases and J lost 2, with 11 bases in between. The CDR3 DNA is TGTGCCAGCAGCTTCATTCAGGGGACCAAAAACATTCAGTACTTC. Protein: CASSFIQGTKNIQYF.

The rearrangement links TRBV4-1 to TRBJ1-1; no reliable D call. The CDR3 spans 14 residues. V lost 4 bases to trimming and J lost 5 bases, with 14 bases between them. CDR1 and CDR2 (germline): MGHRA, YSYEKL. The CDR3: CASSRKEGKTEAFF. The CDR3 bases are TGCGCCAGCAGCCGCAAAGAAGGAAAAACTGAAGCTTTCTTT.

This clonotype was recorded once. The V and J genes are TRBV12-3 or TRBV12-4 and TRBJ1-5; D might be TRBD1 (6 bases). There are 15 residues in the CDR3. The V end was cut by 5 bases, the J end by 7 bases, with 18 bases between. Here the CDR3 reads CASSLGTSSRQPQHF. DNA of the CDR3: TGTGCCAGCAGTCTCGGGACAAGTTCTCGGCAGCCCCAGCATTTT.

The J gene is TRBJ1-1, the V gene TRBV27, with D possibly matching TRBD1 (6 bases). CDR3 size: 14 residues. The V and J ends lost 7 bases and 3 bases respectively, with 15 bases between them. Looked up from germline, CDR1 is MNHEY and CDR2 is SMNVEV (reference sequence). In nucleotides, the CDR3 is TGTGCCAGCACCCTAGGGGGAGGGGACACTGAAGCTTTCTTT. This encodes CASTLGGGDTEAFF.

The rearrangement links TRBV28 to TRBJ2-3; 7 bases align to TRBD1. The length of the CDR3 is 16 residues. The V segment lost 7 bases and the J segment 5 bases; nucleotides outside the gene matches: 15. CDR1 and CDR2 (germline): MDHEN, SYDVKM. The CDR3 nucleotides are TGTGCCAGCACTCACGCTGGGACAGCCTTCTTAGATACGCAGTATTTT. Translated, it gives CASTHAGTAFLDTQYF.

The genes are TRBV4-1 and TRBJ2-3; D might be TRBD2 (5 bases). CDR1 and CDR2 (germline): MGHRA, YSYEKL. This CDR3 is 16 amino acids long. Trimming shortened V by 1 base and J by 3 bases, and 14 bases separated the two germline ends. The CDR3 DNA is TGCGCCAGCAGCCAAGTAAGGACTCACGGGACAGATACGCAGTATTTT. The encoded protein is CASSQVRTHGTDTQYF.

The chain employs TRBV19 and TRBJ2-1; D possibly corresponds to TRBD1 (6 bases). The germline CDR1 and CDR2 sequences are LNHDA and SQIVND (reference sequence). The V end was cut by 5 bases, the J end by 5 bases, with 16 bases between. The CDR3 has 15 amino acids. CDR3 sequence (DNA): TGTGCCAGTAGTCTCCAACAGGGAATGGACAATGAGCAGTTCTTC. Its protein product is CASSLQQGMDNEQFF.

This clonotype has only a few counts. The V gene is TRBV20-1, the J gene TRBJ2-7, with 8 bases aligning to TRBD1. J lost 7 bases, V lost 8 bases, and 7 bases had no gene match. CDR3 size: 11 residues. Germline values: CDR1 DFQATT, CDR2 SNEGSKA (reference sequence). CDR3 loop: CSTGQGREQYF. CDR3 nucleotide sequence: TGCAGTACCGGACAGGGCAGAGAGCAGTACTTC.

The chain is built from TRBV30 and TRBJ1-1; tentative D call: TRBD1 (6 bases). Germline lookup yields CDR1 GTSNPN and CDR2 SVGIG (reference sequence). V shed 4 bases and J shed 8 bases, with 20 bases lying between them. The CDR3 length is 14 residues. DNA of the CDR3: TGTGCCTGGACCGTTCGGGGGGCGGCGAGAGAAGCTTTCTTT. This sequence encodes CAWTVRGAAREAFF.

The chain couples TRBV6-6 to TRBJ1-5; TRBD1 agrees at 8 bases. The CDR3 length is 15 residues. CDR1 and CDR2 from the germline V gene are MNHNY and SVGAGI (reference sequence). Unmatched junction bases numbered 9, after V lost 6 bases and J lost 5 bases. The DNA of the CDR3 is TGTGCCAGCAGGTGGACAGGGAGGAACGATCAGCCCCAGCATTTT. It yields the protein CASRWTGRNDQPQHF.

In this sample, this clonotype turned up a few times. This rearrangement joins TRBV30 to TRBJ1-5; no clear D gene. Trimming left V 1 base short and J 0 bases short, with 7 bases between. There are 14 residues in the CDR3. From germline, CDR1 is GTSNPN and CDR2 SVGIG (reference sequence). The CDR3 loop is CAWSDPYSNQPQHF. CDR3 nucleotide sequence: TGTGCCTGGAGTGACCCCTATAGCAATCAGCCCCAGCATTTT.

V usage is TRBV12-3 or TRBV12-4 and J usage is TRBJ2-3; 7 bases line up with TRBD2. This CDR3 region has 15 residues. V trimming: 1 base; J trimming: 5 bases; junction bases outside the gene matches: 6. CDR3 DNA sequence: TGTGCCAGCAGTTTAGGGGGGGGTTTAGGAGATACGCAGTATTTT. The encoded protein is CASSLGGGLGDTQYF.

The rearrangement links TRBV5-1 to TRBJ2-3; TRBD1 matches at 9 bases. This CDR3 has 15 amino acids. J lost 4 bases, V lost 0 bases, and 3 bases had no gene match. CDR1 and CDR2 from the germline V gene are SGHRS and YFSETQ. The CDR3 loop is CASSLGTGESDTQYF. Here the CDR3 DNA reads TGCGCCAGCAGCTTGGGGACAGGGGAGTCAGATACGCAGTATTTT.

The V call is TRBV29-1, the J call TRBJ1-2; D unclear. Looked up from germline, CDR1 is SQVTM and CDR2 is ANQGSEA. This CDR3 has 15 amino acids. With 3 bases removed from V and 5 bases from J, the gap between germline ends came to 19 bases. CDR3 residues: CSVELDHAGIYGYTF. CDR3 DNA sequence: TGCAGCGTTGAGTTGGATCACGCGGGGATTTATGGCTACACCTTC.

The chain joins TRBV27 to TRBJ2-7, with 9 nucleotides matching TRBD1. This CDR3 has 14 residues. V was clipped by 5 bases and J by 5 bases; unmatched bases: 7. Germline V CDR1 and CDR2: MNHEY, SMNVEV (reference sequence). CDR3 nucleotide sequence: TGTGCCAGCAGTCTGACAGGGGGAATCCACGAGCAGTACTTC. Translation gives CASSLTGGIHEQYF.

This rearrangement joins TRBV5-5 to TRBJ2-7, with 8 bases aligning to TRBD2. Germline lookup yields CDR1 SGHKS and CDR2 YYEKEE (reference sequence). The CDR3 has 14 amino acids. The ends lost 3 bases at V and 4 bases at J; junction bases unmatched: 6. The CDR3 nucleotides are TGTGCCAGCAGCTCGGGACTAGACGTATACGAGCAGTACTTC. Translating gives CASSSGLDVYEQYF.

The chain is built from TRBV29-1 and TRBJ2-3; D unclear. Germline assignment: CDR1 SQVTM and CDR2 ANQGSEA. V shed 8 bases and J shed 2 bases, with 8 bases lying between them. The CDR3 has 11 amino acids. The chain's CDR3 is CSSTITDTQYF. The DNA for the CDR3 is TGCAGCTCCACTATCACAGATACGCAGTATTTT.

Only one count was recorded for this clonotype. Here the CDR3 DNA reads TGTGCCAGCAGTCTGGACAGGGGATACACAGATACGCAGTATTTT. Translation gives CASSLDRGYTDTQYF. This chain joins TRBV27 and TRBJ2-3; 9 bases agree with TRBD1. The germline CDR1 and CDR2 sequences are MNHEY and SMNVEV (reference sequence). This CDR3 is 15 amino acids long. The V and J ends lost 5 bases and 2 bases, in that order; junction bases with no gene match: 5.

V is TRBV19 and J is TRBJ2-2, with D perhaps matching TRBD2 (5 bases). Germline V CDR1 and CDR2: LNHDA, SQIVND (reference sequence). V gave up 9 bases and J gave up 2 bases, with 10 bases separating them. The length of the CDR3 is 13 residues. The CDR3 sequence: CASLLANTGELFF. The CDR3 DNA reads as TGTGCCAGCCTCCTAGCTAACACCGGGGAGCTGTTTTTT.

The sample holds a few counts of this clonotype. CDR3 in amino acids: CASSFRRDSSFSEQYF. The CDR3 DNA follows: TGTGCCAGCAGTTTCCGGCGGGACTCGTCCTTCTCCGAGCAGTACTTC. This chain uses TRBV12-3 or TRBV12-4 with TRBJ2-7; maybe TRBD2 (6 bases). This CDR3 has 16 amino acids. Trimming cost V 3 bases and J 6 bases, with 21 bases left between them.

The gene calls are TRBV6-5 and TRBJ2-1, with D uncertain. This CDR3 is 18 amino acids long. Germline V gene data show CDR1 as MNHEY and CDR2 as SVGAGI. Trimming cost V 0 bases and J 0 bases, with 15 bases left between them. The CDR3 is CASSYSNPHWSSYNEQFF. The DNA for the CDR3 is TGTGCCAGCAGTTACTCTAATCCCCACTGGAGCTCCTACAATGAGCAGTTCTTC.

The V call is TRBV15, the J call TRBJ1-2, with 10 positions matching TRBD1. The length of the CDR3 is 15 residues. Germline values: CDR1 LNHNV, CDR2 YYDKDF (reference sequence). J was trimmed by 4 bases and V by 2 bases; bases with no gene match: 4. The CDR3 DNA reads TGTGCCACCAGCAGAACTGGGACAGGGGTCTATGGCTACACCTTC. Its translation: CATSRTGTGVYGYTF.

V gene TRBV6-2 or TRBV6-3 combines with J gene TRBJ2-3; 9 nucleotides line up with TRBD2. V shed 7 bases, J shed 4 bases, and the junction held 9 bases outside the gene matches. CDR1 is MNHEY, CDR2 SVGEGT, per germline. The CDR3 covers 15 residues. The CDR3 loop reads CASTNGLARADTQYF. CDR3 coding DNA: TGTGCCAGCACCAACGGACTAGCGCGCGCAGATACGCAGTATTTT.

V is TRBV7-9 and J is TRBJ2-3; 7 bases agree with TRBD2. Germline CDR1 reads SEHNR; CDR2 reads FQNEAQ (reference sequence). J gave up 4 bases and V 6 bases, and 19 bases lay outside the gene matches. The CDR3 loop spans 18 amino acids. The CDR3 loop is CASSSSRSGAGSSDTQYF. The CDR3 DNA reads as TGTGCCAGCAGTTCCTCTCGGTCGGGAGCGGGGTCGTCAGATACGCAGTATTTT.

The chain links TRBV27 to TRBJ2-1, with TRBD2 matching 14 bases. The CDR3 consists of 19 residues. Losses at the gene ends were 3 bases for V and 4 bases for J; bases not matched to a gene: 11. Germline V lookup: CDR1 MNHEY, CDR2 SMNVEV (reference sequence). The CDR3 loop is CASSFLARLAGGPYNEQFF. CDR3 DNA: TGTGCCAGCAGTTTTCTAGCCCGACTAGCGGGAGGGCCGTACAATGAGCAGTTCTTC.

The CDR3 is CASSDSGTAGETQYF. CDR3 nucleotides: TGTGCCAGCAGCGACTCCGGGACGGCGGGGGAGACCCAGTACTTC. The rearrangement uses TRBV9 and TRBJ2-5; tentatively, D is TRBD2 (6 bases). Trimming shortened V by 3 bases and J by 5 bases, and 17 bases separated the two germline ends. Germline CDR1 is SGDLS and CDR2 is YYNGEE. This CDR3 contains 15 residues.